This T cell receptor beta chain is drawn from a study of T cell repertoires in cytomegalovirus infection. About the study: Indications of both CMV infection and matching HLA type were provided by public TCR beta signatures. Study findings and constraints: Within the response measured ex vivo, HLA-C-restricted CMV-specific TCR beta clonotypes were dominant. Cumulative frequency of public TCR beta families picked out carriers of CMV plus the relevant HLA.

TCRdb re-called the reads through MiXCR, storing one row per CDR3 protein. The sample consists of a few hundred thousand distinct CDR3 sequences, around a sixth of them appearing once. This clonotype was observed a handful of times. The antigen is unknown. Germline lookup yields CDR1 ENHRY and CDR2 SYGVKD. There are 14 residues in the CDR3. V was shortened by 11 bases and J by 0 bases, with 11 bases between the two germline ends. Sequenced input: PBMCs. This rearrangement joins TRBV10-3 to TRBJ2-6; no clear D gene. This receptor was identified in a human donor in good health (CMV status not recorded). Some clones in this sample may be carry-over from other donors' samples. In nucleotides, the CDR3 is TGTGCCTTACGGCAAAGCTCTGGGGCCAACGTCCTGACTTTC. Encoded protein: CALRQSSGANVLTF.